One sample yielded the 24 T cell receptor beta chains listed below, sequenced in a study of cytomegalovirus exposure and HLA in healthy donors. PCR primers comprised 60 Vbeta and 13 Jbeta primers. TCRdb's copy holds only in-frame clones and misses some; the assay was immunoSEQ multiplex PCR. The data hold about 140,000 clones, with around 76% observed a single time. The specimen was PBMCs. The receptors derive from a man younger than 35 in good health and CMV-seronegative.

This rearrangement joins TRBV27 to TRBJ1-1; tentatively, D is TRBD1 (6 bases). The CDR3 has 16 amino acids. Trimming took 0 bases from V and 4 from J, leaving 15 bases between them. Germline CDR1 is MNHEY and CDR2 is SMNVEV (reference sequence). Here the CDR3 DNA reads TGTGCCAGCAGTTTATCGAGGGGGTCCCCCATCACTGAAGCTTTCTTT. Protein: CASSLSRGSPITEAFF.

The V call is TRBV2, the J call TRBJ2-1; TRBD1 is a possible D gene (6 bases). V was pared by 3 bases and J by 1 base, with 10 bases between. Germline CDR1 is SNHLY and CDR2 is FYNNEI. The CDR3 consists of 15 residues. The CDR3 DNA follows: TGTGCCAGCAGTGAGGGGGCTATTTCCTACAATGAGCAGTTCTTC. The encoded protein is CASSEGAISYNEQFF.

The CDR3 loop is CASSPTGNEQYF. The CDR3 coding sequence is TGTGCCAGCAGCCCGACAGGGAACGAGCAGTACTTC. The chain couples TRBV21-1 to TRBJ2-7; TRBD1, as called in the table, went unchecked against the DNA. TRBV21-1 is annotated as a pseudogene. The CDR3 is 12 amino acids.

V gene TRBV5-1 combines with J gene TRBJ1-1; D is unclear. Germline assignment: CDR1 SGHRS and CDR2 YFSETQ. V lost 0 bases and J 8 bases, leaving 11 bases between the germline ends. The CDR3 totals 13 residues. CDR3 region: CASSLDITFEAFF. The DNA of the CDR3 is TGCGCCAGCAGCTTGGACATTACATTCGAAGCTTTCTTT.

This clone has a single count. The CDR3 nucleotides are TGTGCCAGCAGAGAACACACAGGGATCGTCTACAATGAGCAGTTCTTC. Translating it yields CASREHTGIVYNEQFF. V gene TRBV2 combines with J gene TRBJ2-1; D is perhaps TRBD1 (6 bases). Germline CDR1 is SNHLY and CDR2 is FYNNEI. V was pared by 6 bases and J by 3 bases, with 18 bases between. The CDR3 spans 16 residues.

The gene calls are TRBV5-1 and TRBJ2-5; D is undetermined. Germline lookup yields CDR1 SGHRS and CDR2 YFSETQ. Trimming shortened V by 0 bases and J by 1 base, and 10 bases separated the two germline ends. The length of the CDR3 is 15 residues. The CDR3 reads CASSLGHEPQETQYF. CDR3 bases: TGCGCCAGCAGCTTGGGACACGAACCCCAAGAGACCCAGTACTTC.

The rearrangement links TRBV5-6 to TRBJ2-1; the D gene is possibly TRBD1 (6 bases). The CDR3 loop spans 15 amino acids. Germline lookup yields CDR1 SGHDT and CDR2 YYEEEE. The V gene lost 4 bases and the J gene lost 2 bases, with 13 bases spanning the gap. CDR3 loop: CASSPQGTTYNEQFF. CDR3 in DNA: TGTGCCAGCAGCCCACAGGGAACAACCTACAATGAGCAGTTCTTC.

The chain links TRBV9 to TRBJ2-6; 7 bases match TRBD2. The V gene end was trimmed by 0 bases and the J gene end by 1 base; junction bases not matched to a gene: 10. The germline gives CDR1 SGDLS, CDR2 YYNGEE. The CDR3 loop spans 19 amino acids. Written as DNA, the CDR3 is TGTGCCAGCAGCGTAGCCTTTGGCGGGGGACGATCTGGGGCCAACGTCCTGACTTTC. Encoded protein: CASSVAFGGGRSGANVLTF.

The gene calls are TRBV9 and TRBJ2-1; the match to TRBD2 covers 7 bases. V lost 0 bases, J lost 5 bases, and 2 bases stayed unmatched. Germline V CDR1 and CDR2: SGDLS, YYNGEE. The CDR3 is made up of 14 amino acids. In DNA form, the CDR3 reads TGTGCCAGCAGCGTAGGCGGGGGAGACAATGAGCAGTTCTTC. Translation: CASSVGGGDNEQFF.

The V call is TRBV19, the J call TRBJ2-6; D is uncertain. Trimming stripped 5 bases from V and 0 bases from J, with 5 bases between. CDR3 length equals 14 residues. Germline CDR1 reads LNHDA; CDR2 reads SQIVND (reference sequence). For the CDR3, the DNA is TGTGCCAGTAGTTTCAGCTCTGGGGCCAACGTCCTGACTTTC. This encodes CASSFSSGANVLTF.

V gene TRBV7-2 combines with J gene TRBJ2-7; TRBD1 agrees at 7 bases. CDR1 is SGHTA and CDR2 is FQGNSA in the germline V gene. V was pared by 5 bases and J by 0 bases, with 7 bases of the junction left unmatched. This CDR3 is 15 amino acids long. CDR3 amino acids: CASSPRQGVSYEQYF. The CDR3 nucleotides read TGTGCCAGCAGCCCCCGACAGGGAGTCTCCTACGAGCAGTACTTC.

The chain joins TRBV29-1 to TRBJ2-7; 9 bases match TRBD1. Germline V CDR1 and CDR2: SQVTM, ANQGSEA. The CDR3 spans 13 residues. V shed 5 bases, J shed 3 bases, and the junction held 5 bases outside the gene matches. CDR3 loop: CSVLRQGGYEQYF. For the CDR3, the DNA is TGCAGCGTTCTCCGACAGGGGGGCTACGAGCAGTACTTC.

The chain is built from TRBV6-5 and TRBJ2-1, with unresolved D. Germline lookup yields CDR1 MNHEY and CDR2 SVGAGI. The CDR3 runs 14 residues. Trimming shortened V by 0 bases and J by 5 bases, and 8 bases separated the two germline ends. The CDR3 DNA sequence: TGTGCCAGCAGTTACTCGTACTCAAACAATGAGCAGTTCTTC. Translated: CASSYSYSNNEQFF.

CDR3 bases: TGTGCCAGCAGCTCTGGACAGACAGGGGACTATGGCTACACCTTC. It is translated as CASSSGQTGDYGYTF. The chain combines TRBV2 with TRBJ1-2; 8 bases map to TRBD1. The CDR3 is 15 amino acids. V gave up 6 bases and J gave up 3 bases; unmatched junction bases: 9. Germline V CDR1 and CDR2: SNHLY, FYNNEI.

V usage is TRBV28 and J usage is TRBJ1-5; unclear D gene. The germline CDR1 and CDR2 sequences are MDHEN and SYDVKM. The V end was cut by 6 bases, the J end by 6 bases, with 9 bases between. The CDR3 is 12 amino acids. CDR3 bases: TGTGCCAGCAGGACAATCGTTCAGCCCCAGCATTTT. As protein: CASRTIVQPQHF.

In this sample, this clone turned up a few times. This sequence joins TRBV10-1 and TRBJ1-2; the D gene is possibly TRBD1 (5 bases). Per the germline V gene, CDR1 is WNHNN and CDR2 is SYGVQD (reference sequence). Trimming pared 8 bases from V and 6 bases from J, leaving 13 bases between. This CDR3 is built from 12 residues. CDR3 bases: TGCGCCAGCTCTGACAGATCTGATGGCTACACCTTC. Amino acids: CASSDRSDGYTF.

The chain is built from TRBV6-1 and TRBJ1-2; 9 bases agree with TRBD1. V trimming: 9 bases; J trimming: 5 bases; junction bases outside the gene matches: 13. CDR1 MNHNS and CDR2 SASEGT come from the germline V gene. The CDR3 is 15 amino acids. CDR3 nucleotides: TGTGCCAGTAGAAAGACGGGACAGGGATCTTATGGCTACACCTTC. Translated: CASRKTGQGSYGYTF.

This clone was seen a handful of times. The chain recombines TRBV27 with TRBJ2-7; no definite D call. CDR1 and CDR2 (germline): MNHEY, SMNVEV (reference sequence). V lost 2 bases and J 5 bases, leaving 19 bases between the germline ends. This CDR3 has 16 residues. The CDR3 DNA reads TGTGCCAGCAGTTTAAAAGGTCGTCGTCCAGGCGACGAGCAGTACTTC. Translated, it gives CASSLKGRRPGDEQYF.

The chain recombines TRBV6-5 with TRBJ1-4; D perhaps matches TRBD1 (5 bases). V lost 4 bases and J lost 6, with 9 bases in between. The CDR3 loop spans 13 amino acids. Germline V gives CDR1 MNHEY, CDR2 SVGAGI. The CDR3 loop reads CASSSLGDEKLFF. DNA of the CDR3: TGTGCCAGCAGTTCATTAGGGGATGAAAAACTGTTTTTT.

The chain links TRBV2 to TRBJ2-5; TRBD2 might be the D (5 bases). V was clipped by 6 bases and J by 4 bases, with 15 bases between them. The CDR3 runs to 14 residues. The V gene's germline CDR1 is SNHLY and CDR2 FYNNEI. CDR3 region: CASREAGRGETQYF. The CDR3 DNA reads TGTGCCAGCAGGGAGGCGGGTCGGGGAGAGACCCAGTACTTC.

As DNA, the CDR3 is TGCGCCAGCAGCTGGACTCTGGCGGGGACCTCCTACGAGCAGTACTTC. Amino acid sequence: CASSWTLAGTSYEQYF. This chain uses TRBV5-1 with TRBJ2-7, with a tentative D call TRBD2 (6 bases). The V gene lost 3 bases and the J gene lost 0 bases, with 16 bases spanning the gap. Germline-derived CDR1 and CDR2 are SGHRS and YFSETQ. This CDR3 spans 16 amino acids.

Notes on this clone: The CDR3 ends on some other residue instead of the conserved phenylalanine or tryptophan, so this is likely a read error. The rearrangement joins TRBV6-1 to TRBJ1-1; 7 nucleotides agree with TRBD1. Germline values: CDR1 MNHNS, CDR2 SASEGT. The CDR3 sequence is 13 residues long. With 7 bases clipped from V and 0 bases from J, the junction kept 2 bases outside the gene matches. CDR3 region: CASNQGVNTEAFL. The CDR3 region has the DNA TGTGCCAGCAACCAGGGGGTGAACACTGAAGCTTTCCTT.

The chain couples TRBV7-3 to TRBJ2-1; D unresolved. The CDR3 is 13 amino acids. V lost 4 bases and J 5 bases, leaving 9 bases between the germline ends. Germline CDR1 reads SGHTA; CDR2 reads FQGTGA. The CDR3 loop reads CASSSSYNNEQFF. The CDR3 nucleotides are TGTGCCAGCAGCTCCTCTTATAACAATGAGCAGTTCTTC. Supplemented by reference TRBV7-3 and TRBJ2-1, the full variable domain reads GAGVSQTPSNKVTEKGKYVELRCDPISGHTALYWYRQSLGQGPEFLIYFQGTGAADDSGLPNDRFFAVRPEGSVSTLKIQRTERGDSAVYLCASSSSYNNEQFFGPGTRLTVL.

This rearrangement joins TRBV5-1 to TRBJ2-7; TRBD2 is a possible D gene (5 bases). The CDR3 covers 13 residues. CDR1 and CDR2 from the germline V gene are SGHRS and YFSETQ. Trimming removed 3 bases from V and 0 bases from J, with 7 bases in between. The CDR3 DNA is TGCGCCAGCAGCTCGGGAATCTCCTACGAGCAGTACTTC. Amino acid sequence: CASSSGISYEQYF.